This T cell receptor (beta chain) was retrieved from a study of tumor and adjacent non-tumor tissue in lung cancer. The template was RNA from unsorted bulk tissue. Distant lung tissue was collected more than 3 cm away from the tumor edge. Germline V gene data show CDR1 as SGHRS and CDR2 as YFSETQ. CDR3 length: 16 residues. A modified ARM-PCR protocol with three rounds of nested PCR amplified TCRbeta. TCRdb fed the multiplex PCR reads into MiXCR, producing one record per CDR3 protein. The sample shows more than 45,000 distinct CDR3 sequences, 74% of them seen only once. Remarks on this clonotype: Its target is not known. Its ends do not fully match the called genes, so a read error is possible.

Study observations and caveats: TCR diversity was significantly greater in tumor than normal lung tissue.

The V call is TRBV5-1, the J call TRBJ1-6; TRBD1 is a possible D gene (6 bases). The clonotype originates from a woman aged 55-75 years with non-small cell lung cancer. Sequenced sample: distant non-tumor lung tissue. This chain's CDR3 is CASSYTGQGRFSALRF. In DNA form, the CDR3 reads TGCGCCAGCAGCTATACGGGACAAGGAAGGTTTTCAGCCCTCCGCTTT. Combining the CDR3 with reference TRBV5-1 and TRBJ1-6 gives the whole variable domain KAGVTQTPRYLIKTRGQQVTLSCSPISGHRSVSWYQQTPGQGLQFLFEYFSETQRNKGNFPGRFSGRQFSNSRSEMNVSTLELGDSALYLCASSYTGQGRFSALRFGNGTRLTVT.